The rows below give T cell receptor beta chains drawn from one sample of a study of blood T cell repertoires in COVID-19. Clones were sequenced by immunoSEQ multiplex PCR, and TCRdb holds only the in-frame ones, with some missing. The sample yields 220,000 or so clones, 90% seen once. The source material was PBMCs or T cells enriched from blood (not recorded which). The origin of the receptors is a man under 40 who had been exposed to COVID-19. Both conserved end residues are part of each CDR3. A D gene is named only where the DNA matches it firmly. The size field is filled for only some rows; it gives once, few, many or a size class.

TRBD1,TRBJ1-5,-,TRBV27,TGTGCCAGCAGTTTAAACCCGGGACAGGGTAATCAGCCCCAGCATTTT,CASSLNPGQGNQPQHF
TRBD1,TRBJ1-1,-,TRBV4-1,TGCGCCAGCAGGCATGGACAGGGGATTTTCACTGAAGCTTTCTTT,CASRHGQGIFTEAFF
TRBD1,TRBJ2-5,few,TRBV6-5,TGTGCCACACGGACAGGCCCCGAGACCCAGTACTTC,CATRTGPETQYF
-,TRBJ2-3,-,TRBV9,TGTGCCAGCAGTGAAGGGGGGGGCCGCTACACAGATACGCAGTATTTT,CASSEGGGRYTDTQYF
-,TRBJ2-2,-,TRBV7-6,TGTGCCAGCAGCTTATCGGGGGAGCTGTTTTTT,CASSLSGELFF
-,TRBJ1-1,-,TRBV3-1/TRBV3-2,TGTGCCAGCAGCCAAGAGAAGAGAGGTCGAAGGAGCACTGAAGCTTTCTTT,CASSQEKRGRRSTEAFF
-,TRBJ2-5,-,TRBV21-1,TGTGCCAGCACCGGCGGGGGGCCTACGAAAGCTCAAGAGACCCAGTACTTC,CASTGGGPTKAQETQYF
-,TRBJ1-2,-,TRBV3-1/TRBV3-2,TGTGCCAGCAGCCAAGATCAGACAGGATACTATGGCTACACCTTC,CASSQDQTGYYGYTF
TRBD2,TRBJ2-3,-,TRBV10-3,TGTGCCATCAGTGCTCTTAGCGGGGGGTTCACAGATACGCAGTATTTT,CAISALSGGFTDTQYF
TRBD2,TRBJ2-2,few,TRBV5-1,TGCGCCAGCAGCTCTCCTAGCGGGGTTGTCGGGGAGCTGTTTTTT,CASSSPSGVVGELFF
TRBD2,TRBJ2-3,-,TRBV3-1/TRBV3-2,TGTGCCAGCAGCCATAGACTAGCGGGGGGGGGCACAGATACGCAGTATTTT,CASSHRLAGGGTDTQYF
-,TRBJ1-1,-,TRBV4-3,TGCGCCAGCAAGCGGGGCATGAACACTGAAGCTTTCTTT,CASKRGMNTEAFF
-,TRBJ1-5,-,TRBV25-1,TGTGCCAGCAGTGAATATGGAGAGCCCCAGCATTTT,CASSEYGEPQHF
TRBD1,TRBJ2-3,-,TRBV9,TGTGCCAGCAGCCCAACCGGGACAGGGTCTACGCAGTATTTT,CASSPTGTGSTQYF
-,TRBJ1-3,few,TRBV9,TGTGCCAGCAGCGTACGACAGTCTGGAAACACCATATATTTT,CASSVRQSGNTIYF
TRBD1,TRBJ2-7,once,TRBV6-2/TRBV6-3,TGTGCCAGCAGTGCGACCGGGACAGATTCCTACGAGCAGTACTTC,CASSATGTDSYEQYF